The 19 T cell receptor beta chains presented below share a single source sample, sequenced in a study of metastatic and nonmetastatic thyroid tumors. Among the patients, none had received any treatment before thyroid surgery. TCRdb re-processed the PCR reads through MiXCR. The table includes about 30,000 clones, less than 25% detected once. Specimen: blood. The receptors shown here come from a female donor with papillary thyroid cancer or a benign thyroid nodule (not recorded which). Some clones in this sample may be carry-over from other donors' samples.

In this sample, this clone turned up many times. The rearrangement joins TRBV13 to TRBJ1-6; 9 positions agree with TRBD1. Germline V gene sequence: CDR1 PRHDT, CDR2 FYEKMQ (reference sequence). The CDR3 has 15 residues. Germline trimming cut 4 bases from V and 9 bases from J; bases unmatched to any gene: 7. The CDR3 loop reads CASSSGQGGSSPLHF. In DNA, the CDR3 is TGTGCCAGCAGCTCGGGACAGGGAGGAAGTTCACCCCTCCACTTT.

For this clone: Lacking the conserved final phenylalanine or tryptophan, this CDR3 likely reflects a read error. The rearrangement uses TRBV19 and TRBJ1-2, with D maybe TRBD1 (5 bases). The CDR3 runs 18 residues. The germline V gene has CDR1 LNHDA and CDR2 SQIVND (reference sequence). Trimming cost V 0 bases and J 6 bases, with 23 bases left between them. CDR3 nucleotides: TGTGCCAGTAGTATAGAGTTCGGGGGGGGAGCTGACGCAGATGGCTACACCTTG. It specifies CASSIEFGGGADADGYTL.

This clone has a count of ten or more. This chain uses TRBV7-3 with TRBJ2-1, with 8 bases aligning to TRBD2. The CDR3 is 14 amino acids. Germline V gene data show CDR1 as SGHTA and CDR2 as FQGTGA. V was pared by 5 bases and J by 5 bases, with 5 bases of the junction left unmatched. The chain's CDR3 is CASSTGLADNEQFF. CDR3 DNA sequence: TGTGCCAGCAGCACCGGACTAGCTGACAATGAGCAGTTCTTC.

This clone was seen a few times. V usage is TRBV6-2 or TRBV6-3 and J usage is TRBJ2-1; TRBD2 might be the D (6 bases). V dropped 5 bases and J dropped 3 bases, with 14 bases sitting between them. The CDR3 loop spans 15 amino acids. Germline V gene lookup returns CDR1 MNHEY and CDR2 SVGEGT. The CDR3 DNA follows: TGTGCCAGCAGTCCTCGGGGGAGCATCTACAATGAGCAGTTCTTC. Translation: CASSPRGSIYNEQFF.

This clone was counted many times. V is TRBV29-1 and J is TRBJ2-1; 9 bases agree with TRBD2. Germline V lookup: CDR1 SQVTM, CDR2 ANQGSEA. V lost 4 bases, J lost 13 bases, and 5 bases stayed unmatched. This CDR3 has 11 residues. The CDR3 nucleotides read TGCAGCGTTGGGCTAGCGGGGATTCAGTTCTTC. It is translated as CSVGLAGIQFF.

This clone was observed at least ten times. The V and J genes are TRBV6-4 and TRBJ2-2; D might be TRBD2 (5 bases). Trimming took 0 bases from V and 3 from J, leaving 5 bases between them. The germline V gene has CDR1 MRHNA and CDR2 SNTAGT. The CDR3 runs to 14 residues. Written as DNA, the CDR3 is TGTGCCAGCAGTGACTCGGAGGACACCGGGGAGCTGTTTTTT. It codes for CASSDSEDTGELFF.

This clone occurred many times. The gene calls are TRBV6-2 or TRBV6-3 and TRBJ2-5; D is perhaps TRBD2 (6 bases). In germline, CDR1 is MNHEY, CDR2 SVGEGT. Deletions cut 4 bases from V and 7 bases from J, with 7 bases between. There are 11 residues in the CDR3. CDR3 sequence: CASSWGGTQYF. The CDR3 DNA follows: TGTGCCAGCAGTTGGGGAGGGACCCAGTACTTC.

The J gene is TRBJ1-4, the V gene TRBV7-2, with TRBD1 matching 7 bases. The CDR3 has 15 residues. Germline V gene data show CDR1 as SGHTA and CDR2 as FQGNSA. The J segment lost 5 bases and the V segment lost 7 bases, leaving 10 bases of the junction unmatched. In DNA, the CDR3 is TGTGCCAGCATGCCCACAGGGGTCGCGAATGAAAAACTGTTTTTT. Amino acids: CASMPTGVANEKLFF.

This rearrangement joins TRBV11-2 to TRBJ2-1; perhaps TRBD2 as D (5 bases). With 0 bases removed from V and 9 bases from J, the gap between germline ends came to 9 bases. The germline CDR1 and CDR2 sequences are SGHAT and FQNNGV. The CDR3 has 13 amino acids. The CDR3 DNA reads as TGTGCCAGCAGCTTAGAGCGAGGAGGTGAGCAGTTCTTC. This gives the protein CASSLERGGEQFF.

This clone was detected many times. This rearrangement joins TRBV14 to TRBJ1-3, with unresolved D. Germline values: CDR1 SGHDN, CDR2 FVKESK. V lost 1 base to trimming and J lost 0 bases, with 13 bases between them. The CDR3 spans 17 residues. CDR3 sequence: CASSQVKNGFSGNTIYF. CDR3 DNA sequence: TGTGCCAGCAGCCAAGTGAAGAACGGATTCTCTGGAAACACCATATATTTT.

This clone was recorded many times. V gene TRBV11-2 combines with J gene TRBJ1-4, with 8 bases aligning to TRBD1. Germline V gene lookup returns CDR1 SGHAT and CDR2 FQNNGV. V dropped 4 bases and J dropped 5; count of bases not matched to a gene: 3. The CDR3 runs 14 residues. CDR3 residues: CASSSWTGNEKLFF. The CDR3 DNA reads TGTGCCAGCAGCTCTTGGACAGGGAATGAAAAACTGTTTTTT.

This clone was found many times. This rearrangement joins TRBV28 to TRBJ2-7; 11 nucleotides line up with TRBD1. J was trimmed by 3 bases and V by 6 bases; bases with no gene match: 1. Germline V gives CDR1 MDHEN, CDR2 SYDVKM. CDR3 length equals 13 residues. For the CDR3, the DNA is TGTGCCAGCAGGGGACAGGGGGACTACGAGCAGTACTTC. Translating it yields CASRGQGDYEQYF.

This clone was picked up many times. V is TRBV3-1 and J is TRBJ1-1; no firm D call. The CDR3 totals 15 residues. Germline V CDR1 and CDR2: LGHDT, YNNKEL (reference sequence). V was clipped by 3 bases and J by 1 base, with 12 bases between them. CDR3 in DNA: TGTGCCAGCAGCCATCCGACGGTGGGGAACACTGAAGCTTTCTTT. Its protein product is CASSHPTVGNTEAFF.

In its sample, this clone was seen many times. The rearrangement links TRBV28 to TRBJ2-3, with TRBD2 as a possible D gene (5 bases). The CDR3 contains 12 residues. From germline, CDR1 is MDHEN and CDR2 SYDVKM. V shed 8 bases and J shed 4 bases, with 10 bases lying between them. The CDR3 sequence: CASSGLADTQYF. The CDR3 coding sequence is TGTGCCAGCTCGGGGTTGGCAGATACGCAGTATTTT.

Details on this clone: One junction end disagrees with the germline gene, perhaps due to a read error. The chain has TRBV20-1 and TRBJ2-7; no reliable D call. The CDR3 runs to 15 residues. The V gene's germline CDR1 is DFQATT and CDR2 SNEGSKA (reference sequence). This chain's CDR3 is CSARTPSDLSCEQYF. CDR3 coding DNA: TGCAGTGCTAGAACGCCGTCTGACCTATCCTGCGAGCAGTACTTC.

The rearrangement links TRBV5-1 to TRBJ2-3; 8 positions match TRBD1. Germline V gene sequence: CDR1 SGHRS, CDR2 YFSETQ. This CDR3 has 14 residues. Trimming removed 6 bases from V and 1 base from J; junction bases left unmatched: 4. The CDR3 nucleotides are TGCGCCAGCACTACGGGACAGGGCACAGATACGCAGTATTTT. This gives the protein CASTTGQGTDTQYF.

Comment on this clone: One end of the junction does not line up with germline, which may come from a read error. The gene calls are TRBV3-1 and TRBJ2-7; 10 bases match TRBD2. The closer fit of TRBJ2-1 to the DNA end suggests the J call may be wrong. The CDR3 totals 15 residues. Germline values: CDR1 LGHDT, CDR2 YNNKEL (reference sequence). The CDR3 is CASSRTGTSVYEQFF. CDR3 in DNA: TGTGCAAGCAGCCGTACCGGGACTAGCGTCTACGAGCAGTTCTTC.

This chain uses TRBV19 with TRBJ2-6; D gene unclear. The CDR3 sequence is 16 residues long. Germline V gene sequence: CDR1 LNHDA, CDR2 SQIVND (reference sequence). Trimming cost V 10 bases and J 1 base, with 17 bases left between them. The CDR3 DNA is TGTGCCACCTCCTTGTCTGACTGGTCTGGGGCCAACGTCCTGACTTTC. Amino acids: CATSLSDWSGANVLTF.

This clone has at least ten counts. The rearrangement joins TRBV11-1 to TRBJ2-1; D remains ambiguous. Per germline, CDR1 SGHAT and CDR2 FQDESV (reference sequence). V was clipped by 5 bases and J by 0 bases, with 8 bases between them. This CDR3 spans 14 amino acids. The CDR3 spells CASSPLRSYNEQFF. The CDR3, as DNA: TGTGCCAGCAGCCCACTACGCTCCTACAATGAGCAGTTCTTC. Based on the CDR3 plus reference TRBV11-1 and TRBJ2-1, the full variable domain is EAEVAQSPRYKITEKSQAVAFWCDPISGHATLYWYRQILGQGPELLVQFQDESVVDDSQLPKDRFSAERLKGVDSTLKIQPAELGDSAMYLCASSPLRSYNEQFFGPGTRLTVL.